This entry lists 15 T cell receptor beta chains sequenced from one sample in a study of radiation and T cells in renal cell carcinoma. Repertoires were generated with immunoSEQ multiplex PCR, while TCRdb's copy carries only in-frame clones and drops some. This table holds about 10,000 clones, roughly 60% found once. The treatment was: treatment-naive control, cytoreductive nephrectomy. Sequenced here: tumor tissue, sampled from a patient whose treatment was nephrectomy without radiotherapy. The receptors were sampled from a man in his forties or fifties with renal cell carcinoma.

This clone has a handful of counts. V usage is TRBV29-1 and J usage is TRBJ1-1; weak D call: TRBD1 (5 bases). With 0 bases removed from V and 1 base from J, the gap between germline ends came to 15 bases. The germline V gene has CDR1 SQVTM and CDR2 ANQGSEA. The CDR3 is 16 amino acids. CDR3 sequence reads: CSVEDWGRDQNTEAFF. Here the CDR3 DNA reads TGCAGCGTTGAAGATTGGGGCAGAGATCAGAACACTGAAGCTTTCTTT.

The J gene is TRBJ2-1, the V gene TRBV14, with TRBD2 matching 7 bases. V was clipped by 4 bases and J by 8 bases; unmatched bases: 11. The germline gives CDR1 SGHDN, CDR2 FVKESK. The CDR3 totals 15 residues. The DNA of the CDR3 is TGTGCCAGCAGCCTTCCCGGACTAGTCGGTGATGAGCAGTTCTTC. Residues: CASSLPGLVGDEQFF.

By frequency in the sample, this clone is medium-sized. The V and J genes are TRBV7-3 and TRBJ2-3, with D tentatively TRBD2 (7 bases). Per germline, CDR1 SGHTA and CDR2 FQGTGA. The CDR3 consists of 16 residues. V dropped 0 bases and J dropped 9 bases, with 19 bases sitting between them. CDR3: CASSLTSRGREHTQYF. CDR3 coding DNA: TGTGCCAGCAGCTTAACGTCCCGGGGGCGGGAGCACACGCAGTATTTT.

The chain uses TRBV6-5 and TRBJ2-7; no firm D call. Germline V gene data show CDR1 as MNHEY and CDR2 as SVGAGI. Trimming pared 4 bases from V and 1 base from J, leaving 8 bases between. CDR3 length equals 13 residues. This CDR3 is CASSSGRSYEQYF. For the CDR3, the DNA is TGTGCCAGCAGTTCGGGCAGGTCCTACGAGCAGTACTTC.

The gene calls are TRBV11-2 and TRBJ2-6; weak D call: TRBD1 (6 bases). V was cut by 5 bases and J by 0 bases, with 8 bases left in between. Germline-derived CDR1 and CDR2 are SGHAT and FQNNGV. There are 15 residues in the CDR3. CDR3 residues: CASSARGSGANVLTF. The CDR3 nucleotides are TGTGCCAGCAGCGCCAGGGGCTCTGGGGCCAACGTCCTGACTTTC. Combining the CDR3 with reference TRBV11-2 and TRBJ2-6 gives the whole variable domain EAGVAQSPRYKIIEKRQSVAFWCNPISGHATLYWYQQILGQGPKLLIQFQNNGVVDDSQLPKDRFSAERLKGVDSTLKIQPAKLEDSAVYLCASSARGSGANVLTFGAGSRLTVL.

The table lists this clone with a count of one. The chain links TRBV4-3 to TRBJ2-1; D remains unclear. Germline V gives CDR1 LGHNA, CDR2 YSLEER. The CDR3 totals 13 residues. V lost 0 bases to trimming and J lost 4 bases, with 4 bases between them. CDR3 region: CASSQEGYNEQFF. For the CDR3, the DNA is TGCGCCAGCAGCCAAGAGGGGTACAATGAGCAGTTCTTC.

This clone has a handful of counts. The CDR3 DNA reads TGCAGCGTGAAGGACGGTAGCAATCAGCCCCAGCATTTT. Its translation is CSVKDGSNQPQHF. J is TRBJ1-5 and V is TRBV29-1; D unclear. CDR1 is SQVTM and CDR2 is ANQGSEA in the germline V gene. V was trimmed by 6 bases and J by 0 bases, leaving 9 bases between them. This CDR3 contains 13 residues.

By frequency in the sample, this clone is large. V and J are TRBV6-6 and TRBJ2-3; D uncertain. The CDR3 has 14 residues. V lost 0 bases and J 6 bases, leaving 10 bases between the germline ends. CDR1 and CDR2 from the germline V gene are MNHNY and SVGAGI (reference sequence). The CDR3 DNA follows: TGTGCCAGCAGTTACTCGGACGGACCCGATACGCAGTATTTT. It codes for CASSYSDGPDTQYF.

The rearrangement links TRBV14 to TRBJ2-7, with D possibly matching TRBD2 (6 bases). V was shortened by 0 bases and J by 9 bases, with 12 bases between the two germline ends. Germline assignment: CDR1 SGHDN and CDR2 FVKESK. CDR3 length: 13 amino acids. The DNA of the CDR3 is TGTGCCAGCAGCCAAGATATGAAGGGAGGGCAGTACGTC. Translation gives CASSQDMKGGQYV.

This CDR3 is CAGDSLYEQYV. CDR3 coding DNA: TGTGCCGGTGACAGCCTCTACGAGCAGTACGTC. The rearrangement joins TRBV30 to TRBJ2-7; TRBD1 might be the D (5 bases). CDR1 is GTSNPN and CDR2 is SVGIG in the germline V gene (reference sequence). Trimming took off 8 bases at V and 3 bases at J, with 11 bases between the two ends. This CDR3 is 11 amino acids long.

This clone was detected once. J is TRBJ1-2 and V is TRBV14; 9 positions match TRBD1. The CDR3 runs to 16 residues. Germline trimming cut 4 bases from V and 6 bases from J; bases unmatched to any gene: 12. Germline-derived CDR1 and CDR2 are SGHDN and FVKESK. As DNA, the CDR3 is TGTGCCAGCAGCCCTTTCGGGACAGGGTTACAGGATGGCTACACCTTC. This translates into CASSPFGTGLQDGYTF.

The chain links TRBV6-5 to TRBJ2-7; D call uncertain. With 2 bases removed from V and 7 bases from J, the gap between germline ends came to 6 bases. Germline values: CDR1 MNHEY, CDR2 SVGAGI. The CDR3 contains 11 residues. The CDR3 DNA follows: TGTGCCAGCAGTTACAGCTGGGAGCAGTACTTC. Protein sequence: CASSYSWEQYF.

The chain uses TRBV5-1 and TRBJ2-1; the match to TRBD1 covers 7 bases. The CDR3 is 14 residues long. CDR1 SGHRS and CDR2 YFSETQ come from the germline V gene. V lost 0 bases to trimming and J lost 5 bases; unmatched junction nucleotides: 2. In DNA form, the CDR3 reads TGCGCCAGCAGCTTGGCCGGGACAGACAATGAGCAGTTCTTC. Translating it yields CASSLAGTDNEQFF.

This chain uses TRBV18 with TRBJ1-1; 8 bases agree with TRBD1. Germline V gives CDR1 KGHSH, CDR2 LQKENI. The CDR3 sequence is 19 residues long. V gave up 4 bases and J gave up 7 bases; unmatched junction bases: 23. The CDR3 bases are TGTGCCAGCTCACTTGTAGGCGGACAGGGACTGATCGAGTGCAGTGAAGCTTTCTTT. Amino acids: CASSLVGGQGLIECSEAFF.

This chain connects TRBV7-8 to TRBJ1-2, with TRBD1 matching over 9 bases. The CDR3 has 15 residues. From germline, CDR1 is SGHVS and CDR2 FQNEAQ. Trimming cost V 5 bases and J 7 bases; bases outside gene matches: 11. The chain's CDR3 is CASSTRTGDLLGYTF. Written as DNA, the CDR3 is TGTGCCAGCAGCACCCGGACAGGGGATCTTCTTGGCTACACCTTC.